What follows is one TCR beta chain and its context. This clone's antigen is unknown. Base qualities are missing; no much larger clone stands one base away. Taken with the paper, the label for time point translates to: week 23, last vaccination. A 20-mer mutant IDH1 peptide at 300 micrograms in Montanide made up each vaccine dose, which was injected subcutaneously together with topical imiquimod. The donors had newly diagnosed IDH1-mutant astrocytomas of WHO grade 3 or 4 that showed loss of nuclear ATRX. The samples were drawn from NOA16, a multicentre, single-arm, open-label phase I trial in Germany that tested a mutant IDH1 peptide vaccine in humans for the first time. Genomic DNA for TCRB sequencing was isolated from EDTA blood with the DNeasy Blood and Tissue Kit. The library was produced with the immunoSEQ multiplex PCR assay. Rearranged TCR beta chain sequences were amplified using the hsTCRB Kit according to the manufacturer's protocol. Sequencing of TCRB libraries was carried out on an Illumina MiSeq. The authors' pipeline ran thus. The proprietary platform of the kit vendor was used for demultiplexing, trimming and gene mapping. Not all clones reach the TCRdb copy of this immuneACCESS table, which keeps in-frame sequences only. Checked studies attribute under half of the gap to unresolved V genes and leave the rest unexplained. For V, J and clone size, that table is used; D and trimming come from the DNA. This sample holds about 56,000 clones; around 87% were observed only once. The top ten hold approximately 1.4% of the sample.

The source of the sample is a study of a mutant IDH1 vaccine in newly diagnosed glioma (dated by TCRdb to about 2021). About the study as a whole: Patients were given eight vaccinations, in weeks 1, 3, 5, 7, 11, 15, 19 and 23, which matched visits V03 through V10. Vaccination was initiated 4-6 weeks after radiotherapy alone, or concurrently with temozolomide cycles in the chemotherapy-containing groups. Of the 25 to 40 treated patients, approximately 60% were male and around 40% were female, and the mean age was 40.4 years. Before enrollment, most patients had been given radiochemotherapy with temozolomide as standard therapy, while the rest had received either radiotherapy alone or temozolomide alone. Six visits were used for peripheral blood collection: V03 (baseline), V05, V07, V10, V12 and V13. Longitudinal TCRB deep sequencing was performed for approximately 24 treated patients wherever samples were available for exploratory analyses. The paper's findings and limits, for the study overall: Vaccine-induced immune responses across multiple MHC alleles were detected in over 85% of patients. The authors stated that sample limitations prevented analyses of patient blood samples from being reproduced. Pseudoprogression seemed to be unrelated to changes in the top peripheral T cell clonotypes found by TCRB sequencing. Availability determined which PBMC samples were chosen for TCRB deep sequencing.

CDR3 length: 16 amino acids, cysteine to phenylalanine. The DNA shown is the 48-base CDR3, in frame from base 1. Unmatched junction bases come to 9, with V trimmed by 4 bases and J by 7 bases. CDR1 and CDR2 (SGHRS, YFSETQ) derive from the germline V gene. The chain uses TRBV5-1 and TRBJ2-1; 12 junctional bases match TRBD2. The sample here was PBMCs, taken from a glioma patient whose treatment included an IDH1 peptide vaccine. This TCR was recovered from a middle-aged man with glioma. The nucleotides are TGCGCCAGCAGCCTCCCCGGGACTAGCGGGTTTAATGAGCAGTTCTTC. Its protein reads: CASSLPGTSGFNEQFF.